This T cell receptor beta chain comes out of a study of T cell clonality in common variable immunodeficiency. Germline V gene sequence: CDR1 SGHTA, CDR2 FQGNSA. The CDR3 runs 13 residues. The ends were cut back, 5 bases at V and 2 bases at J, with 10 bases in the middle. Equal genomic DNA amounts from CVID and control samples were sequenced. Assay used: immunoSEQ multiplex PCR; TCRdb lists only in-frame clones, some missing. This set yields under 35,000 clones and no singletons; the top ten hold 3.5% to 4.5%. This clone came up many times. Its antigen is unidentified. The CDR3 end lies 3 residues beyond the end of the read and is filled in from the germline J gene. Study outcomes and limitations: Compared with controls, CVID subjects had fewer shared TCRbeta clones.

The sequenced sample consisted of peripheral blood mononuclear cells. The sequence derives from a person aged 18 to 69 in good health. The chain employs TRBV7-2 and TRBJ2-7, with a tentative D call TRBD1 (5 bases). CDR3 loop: CASSRTLTYEQYF. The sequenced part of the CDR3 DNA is TGTGCCAGCAGCCGGACACTAACCTACGAG. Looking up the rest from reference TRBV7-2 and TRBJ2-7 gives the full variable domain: GAGVSQSPSNKVTEKGKDVELRCDPISGHTALYWYRQSLGQGLEFLIYFQGNSAPDKSGLPSDRFSAERTGGSVSTLTIQRTQQEDSAVYLCASSRTLTYEQYFGPGTRLTVT.